This is a list of T cell receptor beta chains from one sample in a study of shared clonotypes between healthy human individuals. The data were produced by immunoSEQ multiplex PCR, yet TCRdb's version contains in-frame clones alone and is incomplete. The table shows around 2,100,000 clones, with about 95% occurring only once. The source material was naive CD8+ T cells sorted from blood. The receptors derive from a man aged 18 to 35 in good health. Both conserved end residues are part of each CDR3. The order of the fields is V gene, clone size, D gene, J gene, CDR3 protein, CDR3 DNA. The D gene is left open where the match is weak. Size is omitted from some rows. Given values are once, few, many or a class for expanded clones.

V: TRBV4-3; size: .; D: TRBD2; J: TRBJ2-5; CDR3: CASSHLLADQETQYF; DNA: TGCGCCAGCAGCCACCTACTAGCGGACCAAGAGACCCAGTACTTC
V: TRBV4-1; size: once; D: TRBD2; J: TRBJ2-2; CDR3: CASSPGGGELFF; DNA: TGCGCCAGCAGCCCGGGAGGCGGGGAGCTGTTTTTT
V: TRBV6-1; size: .; D: .; J: TRBJ1-1; CDR3: CASSELGSNTEAFF; DNA: TGTGCCAGCAGTGAGTTAGGATCGAACACTGAAGCTTTCTTT
V: TRBV27; size: .; D: .; J: TRBJ2-7; CDR3: CASSLSRGSYEQYF; DNA: TGTGCCAGCAGTTTATCAAGGGGCTCCTACGAGCAGTACTTC
V: TRBV2; size: .; D: .; J: TRBJ2-1; CDR3: CASSDLPGRITYNEQFF; DNA: TGTGCCAGCAGTGATCTTCCGGGACGGATAACCTACAATGAGCAGTTCTTC
V: TRBV7-9; size: once; D: .; J: TRBJ2-1; CDR3: CASSLGVRDEQFF; DNA: TGTGCCAGCAGCTTAGGGGTCCGGGATGAGCAGTTCTTC
V: TRBV7-6; size: .; D: TRBD1; J: TRBJ2-2; CDR3: CASSSPGTGITGELFF; DNA: TGTGCCAGCAGCTCGCCCGGGACAGGGATAACCGGGGAGCTGTTTTTT
V: TRBV30; size: .; D: .; J: TRBJ2-1; CDR3: CAWSRSDEQFF; DNA: TGTGCCTGGAGTCGGAGCGATGAGCAGTTCTTC
V: TRBV13; size: .; D: TRBD2; J: TRBJ2-7; CDR3: CASSLGPLAGDTYEQYF; DNA: TGTGCCAGCAGCTTAGGCCCACTAGCGGGAGACACCTACGAGCAGTACTTC
V: TRBV27; size: once; D: .; J: TRBJ2-2; CDR3: CASRTPNTGELFF; DNA: TGTGCCTCGCGGACCCCGAACACCGGGGAGCTGTTTTTT
V: TRBV28; size: .; D: .; J: TRBJ2-3; CDR3: CASISGPTSTDTQYF; DNA: TGTGCCAGCATCTCGGGTCCTACTAGCACAGATACGCAGTATTTT
V: TRBV4-1; size: .; D: TRBD1; J: TRBJ1-1; CDR3: CASSQLTGGRKAFF; DNA: TGCGCCAGCAGCCAGTTAACAGGGGGGAGGAAAGCTTTCTTT
V: TRBV5-6; size: once; D: TRBD2; J: TRBJ2-7; CDR3: CASRVTSGSNEQYF; DNA: TGTGCCAGCAGGGTGACTAGCGGGAGCAACGAGCAGTACTTC
V: TRBV27; size: .; D: TRBD1; J: TRBJ2-1; CDR3: CASSQDRGPSYNEQFF; DNA: TGTGCCAGCAGTCAAGACAGGGGGCCTTCCTACAATGAGCAGTTCTTC
V: TRBV19; size: .; D: TRBD1; J: TRBJ1-1; CDR3: CASSDPTGGTEAFF; DNA: TGTGCCAGTAGTGACCCGACAGGGGGGACTGAAGCTTTCTTT
V: TRBV6-1; size: .; D: .; J: TRBJ1-3; CDR3: CASRRGDTIYF; DNA: TGTGCCAGCAGGAGAGGAGACACCATATATTTT
V: TRBV5-6; size: .; D: .; J: TRBJ1-1; CDR3: CASSGLGVTEAFF; DNA: TGTGCCAGCAGCGGTCTTGGGGTCACTGAAGCTTTCTTT
V: TRBV2; size: .; D: .; J: TRBJ2-7; CDR3: CASSEGVLYEQYF; DNA: TGTGCCAGCAGTGAAGGCGTGCTCTACGAGCAGTACTTC
V: TRBV23-1; size: .; D: TRBD1; J: TRBJ2-1; CDR3: CASSPLDRGKFF; DNA: TGCGCCAGCAGTCCCCTAGACAGGGGGAAGTTCTTC
V: TRBV28; size: .; D: TRBD1; J: TRBJ1-1; CDR3: CASSSSGTAEAFF; DNA: TGTGCCAGCAGTTCCTCCGGGACAGCTGAAGCTTTCTTT
V: TRBV30; size: .; D: .; J: TRBJ1-2; CDR3: CAWSVGVDRPNYGYTF; DNA: TGTGCCTGGAGTGTAGGAGTGGACCGACCTAACTATGGCTACACCTTC
V: TRBV28; size: .; D: TRBD2; J: TRBJ2-1; CDR3: CASQGLAGKEQFF; DNA: TGTGCCAGCCAGGGACTAGCGGGAAAAGAGCAGTTCTTC
V: TRBV6-6; size: .; D: .; J: TRBJ2-7; CDR3: CASTPQGGGSLHEQYF; DNA: TGTGCCAGCACCCCTCAGGGGGGCGGGAGTCTCCACGAGCAGTACTTC
V: TRBV29-1; size: once; D: TRBD2; J: TRBJ2-3; CDR3: CSVVLAGGPVDTQYF; DNA: TGCAGCGTGGTACTAGCGGGGGGGCCGGTGGATACGCAGTATTTT
V: TRBV10-3; size: .; D: .; J: TRBJ2-5; CDR3: CAISESDDEVEETQYF; DNA: TGTGCCATCAGTGAGTCGGACGACGAGGTAGAAGAGACCCAGTACTTC
V: TRBV2; size: .; D: .; J: TRBJ1-6; CDR3: CASMGQGNSPLHF; DNA: TGTGCCAGCATGGGGCAGGGTAATTCACCCCTCCACTTT
V: TRBV13; size: .; D: .; J: TRBJ2-7; CDR3: CASSLRGGADEQYF; DNA: TGTGCCAGCAGCTTACGAGGGGGGGCTGACGAGCAGTACTTC